What follows are 25 T cell receptor beta chains derived from one specimen sequenced in a study of blood T cell repertoires in COVID-19. Profiled with immunoSEQ multiplex PCR; TCRdb holds only in-frame clones, not every one. There are 9,500 to 12,000 clones in the sample; approximately 89% occur only once, and 10% to 11% lies in the top ten. The sample taken for sequencing was peripheral blood. The receptors shown here come from a human donor in a cohort sampled during active COVID-19.

The CDR3 region has the DNA TGTGCCAGCAGCCAAGATTGGGGCAGCGGGACGTACAATGAGCAGTTCTTC. Its translation is CASSQDWGSGTYNEQFF. The J gene is TRBJ2-1, the V gene TRBV4-2; 7 bases are shared with TRBD2. Germline trimming cut 0 bases from V and 4 bases from J; bases unmatched to any gene: 9. The V gene's germline CDR1 is LGHNA and CDR2 YNFKEQ. The CDR3 has 17 amino acids.

The chain joins TRBV7-3 to TRBJ2-1; TRBD2 might be the D (7 bases). The CDR3 runs to 15 residues. Germline CDR1 is SGHTA and CDR2 is FQGTGA. Trimming stripped 2 bases from V and 6 bases from J, with 14 bases between. The CDR3 DNA reads as TGTGCCAGCAGCTTAGGGGGGGCCATTTTCAATGAGCAGTTCTTC. Translation gives CASSLGGAIFNEQFF.

The chain joins TRBV7-9 to TRBJ2-5; tentative D call: TRBD1 (5 bases). Germline V gives CDR1 SEHNR, CDR2 FQNEAQ (reference sequence). V lost 1 base and J 4 bases, leaving 10 bases between the germline ends. This CDR3 has 14 residues. The CDR3: CASSLGGLRETQYF. For the CDR3, the DNA is TGTGCCAGCAGCTTAGGGGGCCTTCGAGAGACCCAGTACTTC.

V usage is TRBV9 and J usage is TRBJ2-3; D uncertain. V was clipped by 2 bases and J by 3 bases, with 4 bases between them. The length of the CDR3 is 12 residues. From germline, CDR1 is SGDLS and CDR2 YYNGEE. The CDR3 loop reads CASSVRTDTQYF. As DNA, the CDR3 is TGTGCCAGCAGCGTTCGGACAGATACGCAGTATTTT.

The genes are TRBV5-1 and TRBJ2-3; 7 bases align to TRBD1. After removal of 4 bases from V and 6 bases from J, the junction contained 5 bases not matched to a gene. Germline V CDR1 and CDR2: SGHRS, YFSETQ. The CDR3 loop spans 13 amino acids. CDR3 in DNA: TGCGCCAGCAGCCTGGGACAGTACGATACGCAGTATTTT. Amino acids: CASSLGQYDTQYF.

CDR3 nucleotides: TGTGCCAGCAGCCCCAGGGGGGCGAACACTGAAGCTTTCTTT. This encodes CASSPRGANTEAFF. The chain links TRBV14 to TRBJ1-1, with TRBD1 identical over 7 bases. Trimming at V came to 4 bases and at J to 1 base, leaving 3 bases not matched to a gene. Germline CDR1 is SGHDN and CDR2 is FVKESK. The CDR3 is made up of 14 amino acids.

This clone was recorded once. The rearrangement uses TRBV5-6 and TRBJ2-3, with 11 bases fitting TRBD2. V gave up 1 base and J gave up 2 bases; unmatched junction bases: 6. Germline V gives CDR1 SGHDT, CDR2 YYEEEE. The CDR3 contains 17 residues. In DNA, the CDR3 is TGTGCCAGCAGCTTGCCTCTAGCGGGGGGATTCACAGATACGCAGTATTTT. It translates to CASSLPLAGGFTDTQYF.

The chain links TRBV27 to TRBJ1-4, with 11 nucleotides matching TRBD1. CDR3 size: 14 residues. Germline V lookup: CDR1 MNHEY, CDR2 SMNVEV (reference sequence). V lost 4 bases, J lost 7 bases, and 2 bases stayed unmatched. Written as DNA, the CDR3 is TGTGCCAGCAGTTGGGACAGGGGGTTTGAAAAACTGTTTTTT. This sequence encodes CASSWDRGFEKLFF.

The chain carries TRBV9 and TRBJ2-3; no clear D. The V and J ends lost 0 bases and 6 bases respectively, with 14 bases between them. The CDR3 is made up of 15 amino acids. CDR1 SGDLS and CDR2 YYNGEE come from the germline V gene. The CDR3 sequence: CASSVVVATGDTQYF. CDR3 nucleotide sequence: TGTGCCAGCAGCGTAGTGGTGGCTACCGGGGATACGCAGTATTTT.

The CDR3 DNA sequence: TGTGCCAGCAGCCTCAGGACTGAGAAGTACTTC. It translates to CASSLRTEKYF. The chain combines TRBV6-2 or TRBV6-3 with TRBJ2-5, with D possibly matching TRBD2 (5 bases). The CDR3 covers 11 residues. V was pared by 6 bases and J by 12 bases, with 14 bases between. Germline V gives CDR1 MNHEY, CDR2 SVGEGT.

In this sample, this clone turned up once. V is TRBV25-1 and J is TRBJ2-3; D remains ambiguous. Trimming stripped 2 bases from V and 6 bases from J, with 15 bases between. Germline assignment: CDR1 MGHDK and CDR2 SYGVNS. The CDR3 is 15 residues long. In nucleotides, the CDR3 is TGTGCCAGCAGTGAAAACAACGGTCCGAGGGATACGCAGTATTTT. This sequence encodes CASSENNGPRDTQYF.

V and J are TRBV5-1 and TRBJ1-4; the match to TRBD1 covers 7 bases. The CDR3 is made up of 14 amino acids. The germline gives CDR1 SGHRS, CDR2 YFSETQ. The junction had 3 bases not matched to a gene; V was cut back by 3 bases and J by 4 bases. CDR3: CASSYRGGNEKLFF. The CDR3 DNA sequence: TGCGCCAGCAGCTACAGGGGAGGTAATGAAAAACTGTTTTTT.

The chain uses TRBV19 and TRBJ2-3; D perhaps matches TRBD1 (6 bases). The CDR3 sequence is 15 residues long. Germline V CDR1 and CDR2: LNHDA, SQIVND (reference sequence). V was pared by 2 bases and J by 5 bases, with 14 bases between. The CDR3 spells CASSIRAGRGDTQYF. CDR3 DNA: TGTGCCAGTAGTATACGGGCCGGCAGGGGAGATACGCAGTATTTT.

The chain joins TRBV6-2 or TRBV6-3 to TRBJ1-6, with 9 bases aligning to TRBD1. V dropped 6 bases and J dropped 4; count of bases not matched to a gene: 16. Germline V gene lookup returns CDR1 MNHEY and CDR2 SVGEGT. The CDR3 extends over 19 amino acids. The CDR3 nucleotides are TGTGCCAGCAGCCCGAACGGAATTACAGGGGGCGTTTATAATTCACCCCTCCACTTT. The encoded protein is CASSPNGITGGVYNSPLHF.

The genes are TRBV5-4 and TRBJ1-1; D is unclear. Trimming took 2 bases from V and 4 from J, leaving 9 bases between them. Per the germline V gene, CDR1 is SGHNT and CDR2 is YYREEE (reference sequence). This CDR3 has 13 residues. The CDR3: CASSFNSGTEAFF. For the CDR3, the DNA is TGTGCCAGCAGCTTTAACTCGGGCACTGAAGCTTTCTTT. Drawing the rest from reference TRBV5-4 and TRBJ1-1, the complete variable domain is ETGVTQSPTHLIKTRGQQVTLRCSSQSGHNTVSWYQQALGQGPQFIFQYYREEENGRGNFPPRFSGLQFPNYSSELNVNALELDDSALYLCASSFNSGTEAFFGQGTRLTVV.

This clone was seen only a few times. The V and J genes are TRBV6-5 and TRBJ2-7; 8 bases align to TRBD1. CDR1 is MNHEY, CDR2 SVGAGI, per germline. V lost 6 bases, J lost 4 bases, and 11 bases stayed unmatched. This CDR3 has 15 residues. The CDR3 DNA is TGTGCCAGCAGGGCAACCGGGACAGGAAATTACGAGCAGTACTTC. It is translated as CASRATGTGNYEQYF.

The J gene is TRBJ2-5, the V gene TRBV7-2; a weak D match, TRBD2 (5 bases). V was trimmed by 0 bases and J by 2 bases, leaving 7 bases between them. Germline V gives CDR1 SGHTA, CDR2 FQGNSA. This CDR3 comprises 14 residues. In DNA, the CDR3 is TGTGCCAGCAGCTTAGCGGGAGCTCAAGAGACCCAGTACTTC. Translation gives CASSLAGAQETQYF.

CDR3 loop: CASSPSGGYGYTF. DNA of the CDR3: TGTGCCAGCAGCCCCTCAGGGGGCTATGGCTACACCTTC. The V gene is TRBV9, the J gene TRBJ1-2, with 7 bases matching TRBD1. CDR1 SGDLS and CDR2 YYNGEE come from the germline V gene. The CDR3 sequence is 13 residues long. Losses at the gene ends were 4 bases for V and 4 bases for J; bases not matched to a gene: 4.

With regard to this clone: Other DNA sequences in the sample encode the same CDR3. V is TRBV5-1 and J is TRBJ2-5, with TRBD2 matching 9 bases. Germline V CDR1 and CDR2: SGHRS, YFSETQ. The CDR3 consists of 14 residues. V shed 9 bases, J shed 6 bases, and the junction held 12 bases outside the gene matches. Here the CDR3 reads CATKGGGGAQTQYF. CDR3 in DNA: TGCGCCACCAAGGGTGGCGGGGGGGCCCAGACCCAGTACTTC.

The V and J genes are TRBV5-6 and TRBJ1-4; TRBD1 is a possible D gene (6 bases). V dropped 0 bases and J dropped 8 bases, with 20 bases sitting between them. The CDR3 sequence is 17 residues long. The germline V gene encodes CDR1 SGHDT and CDR2 YYEEEE. The CDR3 loop reads CASSLGLAGARKEKLFF. CDR3 bases: TGTGCCAGCAGCTTGGGCTTGGCGGGGGCCAGGAAAGAAAAACTGTTTTTT.

The V call is TRBV6-5, the J call TRBJ1-4, with 7 bases matching TRBD1. The CDR3 sequence is 13 residues long. The trim removed 8 bases at V and 6 bases at J, leaving 6 bases unmatched. CDR1 is MNHEY, CDR2 SVGAGI, per germline. The CDR3 nucleotides are TGTGCCAGCCTAAGAGGACAGGATGAAAAACTGTTTTTT. As protein: CASLRGQDEKLFF.

The genes are TRBV5-1 and TRBJ2-2; D possibly corresponds to TRBD1 (6 bases). This CDR3 spans 14 amino acids. V lost 2 bases to trimming and J lost 7 bases, with 12 bases between them. The germline V gene has CDR1 SGHRS and CDR2 YFSETQ. CDR3 in amino acids: CASSLQGRDGELFF. CDR3 DNA sequence: TGCGCCAGCAGCTTACAGGGACGGGACGGGGAGCTGTTTTTT. Full variable domain (outside the CDR3, taken from reference TRBV5-1 and TRBJ2-2): KAGVTQTPRYLIKTRGQQVTLSCSPISGHRSVSWYQQTPGQGLQFLFEYFSETQRNKGNFPGRFSGRQFSNSRSEMNVSTLELGDSALYLCASSLQGRDGELFFGEGSRLTVL.

The chain has TRBV27 and TRBJ1-2; D perhaps matches TRBD1 (6 bases). The CDR3 is 16 amino acids. V dropped 4 bases and J dropped 0 bases, with 15 bases sitting between them. Germline-derived CDR1 and CDR2 are MNHEY and SMNVEV (reference sequence). This chain's CDR3 is CASSYFRGPTNYGYTF. CDR3 bases: TGTGCCAGCAGTTACTTCAGGGGCCCGACTAACTATGGCTACACCTTC.

This rearrangement joins TRBV9 to TRBJ2-7; unclear D gene. The germline V gene has CDR1 SGDLS and CDR2 YYNGEE. V was shortened by 4 bases and J by 1 base, with 15 bases between the two germline ends. The CDR3 spans 15 residues. The CDR3 loop reads CASSSGLSDSYEQYF. The DNA for the CDR3 is TGTGCCAGCAGCTCTGGGCTATCGGATTCCTACGAGCAGTACTTC. The full variable domain, its missing parts supplied by reference TRBV9 and TRBJ2-7, is DSGVTQTPKHLITATGQRVTLRCSPRSGDLSVYWYQQSLDQGLQFLIQYYNGEERAKGNILERFSAQQFPDLHSELNLSSLELGDSALYFCASSSGLSDSYEQYFGPGTRLTVT.

The chain employs TRBV15 and TRBJ2-7; possibly TRBD2 for D (5 bases). Trimming cost V 0 bases and J 5 bases, with 8 bases left between them. CDR3 length: 13 residues. Germline loops: CDR1 LNHNV, CDR2 YYDKDF (reference sequence). The chain's CDR3 is CATSRDFGDEQYF. CDR3 nucleotides: TGTGCCACCAGCAGAGATTTCGGGGACGAGCAGTACTTC.